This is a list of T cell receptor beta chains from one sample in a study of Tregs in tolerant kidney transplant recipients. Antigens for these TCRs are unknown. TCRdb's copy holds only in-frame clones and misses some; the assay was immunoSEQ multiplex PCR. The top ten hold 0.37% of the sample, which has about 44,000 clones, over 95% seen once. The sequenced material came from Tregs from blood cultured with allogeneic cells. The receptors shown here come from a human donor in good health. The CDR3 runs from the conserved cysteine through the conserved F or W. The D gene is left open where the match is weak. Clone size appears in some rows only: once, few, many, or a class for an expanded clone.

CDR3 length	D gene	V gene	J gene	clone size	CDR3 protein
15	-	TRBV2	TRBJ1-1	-	CASRATGAVNTEAFF
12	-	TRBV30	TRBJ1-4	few	CAWSESLEKLFF
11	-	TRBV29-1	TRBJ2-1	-	CSVDGYNEQFF
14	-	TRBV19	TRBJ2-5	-	CASSIGTFRETQYF
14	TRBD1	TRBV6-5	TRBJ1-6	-	CASRGGQHNSPLHF
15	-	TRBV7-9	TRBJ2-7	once	CASSQRGAKSYEQYF
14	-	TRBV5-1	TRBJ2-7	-	CASSPSASSYEQYF
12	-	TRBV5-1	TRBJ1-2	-	CASSLEGGGYTF
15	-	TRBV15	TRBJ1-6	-	CATSGGTTGNSPLHF
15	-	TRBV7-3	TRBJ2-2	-	CASSLKAANTGELFF
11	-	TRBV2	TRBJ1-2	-	CASRIGYGYTF
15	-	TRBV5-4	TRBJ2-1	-	CASSLNSPRYNEQFF
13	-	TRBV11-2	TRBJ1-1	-	CASSLGQNTEAFF
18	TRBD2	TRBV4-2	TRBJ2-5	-	CASSGGTSGDPLGETQYF
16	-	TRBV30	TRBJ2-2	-	CAWSRRPFANTGELFF
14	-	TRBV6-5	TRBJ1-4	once	CASSYSLLGEKLFF
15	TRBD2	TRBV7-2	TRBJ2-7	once	CASSPRASGFYEQYF
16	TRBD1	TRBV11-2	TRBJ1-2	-	CASSLDAGQGPYGYTF
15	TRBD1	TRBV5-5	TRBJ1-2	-	CASSFRQGTGYGYTF
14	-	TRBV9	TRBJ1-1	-	CASSVEGIPPQFFF
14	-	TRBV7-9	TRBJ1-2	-	CASSLGGPGFGYTF
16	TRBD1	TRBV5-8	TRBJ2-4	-	CASSLVDRGRKNIQYF
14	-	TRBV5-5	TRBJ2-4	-	CASSHSPRENIQYF
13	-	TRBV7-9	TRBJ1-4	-	CASSPWAGEKLFF
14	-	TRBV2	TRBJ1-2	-	CASSEGRGYYGYTF
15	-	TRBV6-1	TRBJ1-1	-	CASKLGTVMNTEAFF
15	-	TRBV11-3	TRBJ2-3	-	CASSLGAGSTDTQYF
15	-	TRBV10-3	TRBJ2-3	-	CATIRDTLSTDTQYF
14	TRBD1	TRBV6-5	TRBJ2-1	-	CASKRDRGDNEQFF
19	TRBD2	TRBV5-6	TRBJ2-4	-	CASSFRSSGRVVAKNIQYF
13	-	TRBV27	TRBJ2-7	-	CASSLSRLGQQYF
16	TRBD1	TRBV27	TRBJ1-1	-	CASRPDRGSRNTEAFF
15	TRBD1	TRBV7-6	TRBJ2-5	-	CASSYRQGRRETQYF